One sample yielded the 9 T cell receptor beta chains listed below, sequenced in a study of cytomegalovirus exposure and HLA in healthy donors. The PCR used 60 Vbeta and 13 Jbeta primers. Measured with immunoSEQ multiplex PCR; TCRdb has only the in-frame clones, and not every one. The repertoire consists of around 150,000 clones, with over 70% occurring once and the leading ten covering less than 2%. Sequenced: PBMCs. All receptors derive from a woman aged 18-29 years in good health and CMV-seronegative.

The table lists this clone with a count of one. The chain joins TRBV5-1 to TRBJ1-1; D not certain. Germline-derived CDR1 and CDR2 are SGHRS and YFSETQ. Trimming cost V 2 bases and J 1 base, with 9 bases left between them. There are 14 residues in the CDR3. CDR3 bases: TGCGCCAGCAGCTTCGGGGAACCGAACACTGAAGCTTTCTTT. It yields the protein CASSFGEPNTEAFF.

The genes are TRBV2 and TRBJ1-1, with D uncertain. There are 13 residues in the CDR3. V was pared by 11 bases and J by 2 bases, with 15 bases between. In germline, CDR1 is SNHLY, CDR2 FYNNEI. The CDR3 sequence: CAGRTEGNTEAFF. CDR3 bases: TGTGCCGGAAGGACGGAGGGTAACACTGAAGCTTTCTTT.

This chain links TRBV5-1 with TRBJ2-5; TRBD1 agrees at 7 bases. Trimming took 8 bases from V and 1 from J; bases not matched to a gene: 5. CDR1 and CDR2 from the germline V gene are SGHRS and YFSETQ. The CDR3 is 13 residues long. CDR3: CASYDRVQETQYF. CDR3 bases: TGCGCCAGTTACGACAGGGTCCAAGAGACCCAGTACTTC.

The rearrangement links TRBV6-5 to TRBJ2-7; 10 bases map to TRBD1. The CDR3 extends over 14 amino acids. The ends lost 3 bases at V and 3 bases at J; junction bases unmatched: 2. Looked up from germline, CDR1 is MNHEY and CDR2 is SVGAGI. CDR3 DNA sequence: TGTGCCAGCAGTTATCGGGACAGGGGCTACGAGCAGTACTTC. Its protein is CASSYRDRGYEQYF.

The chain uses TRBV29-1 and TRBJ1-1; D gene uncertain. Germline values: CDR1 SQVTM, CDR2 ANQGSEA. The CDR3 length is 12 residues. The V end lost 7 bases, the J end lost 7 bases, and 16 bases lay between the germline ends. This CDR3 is CSGSRGRLEAFF. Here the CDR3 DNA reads TGCAGCGGGAGTCGGGGTCGCCTTGAAGCTTTCTTT. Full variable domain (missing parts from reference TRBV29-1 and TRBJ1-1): SAVISQKPSRDICQRGTSLTIQCQVDSQVTMMFWYRQQPGQSLTLIATANQGSEATYESGFVIDKFPISRPNLTFSTLTVSNMSPEDSSIYLCSGSRGRLEAFFGQGTRLTVV.

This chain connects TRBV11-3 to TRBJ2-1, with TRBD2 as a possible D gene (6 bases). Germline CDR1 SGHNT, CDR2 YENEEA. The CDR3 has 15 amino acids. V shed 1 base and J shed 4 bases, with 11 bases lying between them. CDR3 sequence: CASSLGRGGYNEQFF. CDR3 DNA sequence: TGTGCCAGCAGCTTAGGAAGGGGAGGTTACAATGAGCAGTTCTTC.

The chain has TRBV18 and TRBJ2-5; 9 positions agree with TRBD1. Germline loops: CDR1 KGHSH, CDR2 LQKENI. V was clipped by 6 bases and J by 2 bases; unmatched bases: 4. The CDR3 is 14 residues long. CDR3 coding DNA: TGTGCCAGCTCCCCGGGACAGGGTCAAGAGACCCAGTACTTC. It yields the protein CASSPGQGQETQYF.

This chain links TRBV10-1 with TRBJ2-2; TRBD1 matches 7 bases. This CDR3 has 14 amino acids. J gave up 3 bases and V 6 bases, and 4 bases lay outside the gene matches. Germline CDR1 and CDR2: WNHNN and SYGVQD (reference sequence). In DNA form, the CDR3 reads TGCGCCAGCAGGGGACAGTGGGACACCGGGGAGCTGTTTTTT. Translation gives CASRGQWDTGELFF.

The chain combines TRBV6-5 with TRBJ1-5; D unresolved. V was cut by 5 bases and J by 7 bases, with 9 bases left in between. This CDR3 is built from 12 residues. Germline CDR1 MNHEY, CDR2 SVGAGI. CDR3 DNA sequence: TGTGCCAGCAGTCGGTCCGGGCAGCCCCAGCATTTT. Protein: CASSRSGQPQHF.